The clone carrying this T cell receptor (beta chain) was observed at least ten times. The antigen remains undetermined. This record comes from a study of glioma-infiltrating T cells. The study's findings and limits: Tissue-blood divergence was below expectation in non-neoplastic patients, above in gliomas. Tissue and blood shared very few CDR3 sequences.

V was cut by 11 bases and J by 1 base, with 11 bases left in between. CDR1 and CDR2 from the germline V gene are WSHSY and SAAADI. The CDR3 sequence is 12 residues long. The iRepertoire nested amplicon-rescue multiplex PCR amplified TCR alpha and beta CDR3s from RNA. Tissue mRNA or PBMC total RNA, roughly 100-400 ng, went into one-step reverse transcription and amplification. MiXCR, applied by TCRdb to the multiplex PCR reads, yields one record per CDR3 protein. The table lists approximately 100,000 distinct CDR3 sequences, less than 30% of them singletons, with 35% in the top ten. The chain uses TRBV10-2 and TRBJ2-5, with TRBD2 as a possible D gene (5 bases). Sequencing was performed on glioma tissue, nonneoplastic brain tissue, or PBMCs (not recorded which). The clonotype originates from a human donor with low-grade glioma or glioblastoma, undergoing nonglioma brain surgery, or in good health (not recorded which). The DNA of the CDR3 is TGCGCCCTCGAGGGCGGCCAAGAGACCCAGTACTTC. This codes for CALEGGQETQYF.